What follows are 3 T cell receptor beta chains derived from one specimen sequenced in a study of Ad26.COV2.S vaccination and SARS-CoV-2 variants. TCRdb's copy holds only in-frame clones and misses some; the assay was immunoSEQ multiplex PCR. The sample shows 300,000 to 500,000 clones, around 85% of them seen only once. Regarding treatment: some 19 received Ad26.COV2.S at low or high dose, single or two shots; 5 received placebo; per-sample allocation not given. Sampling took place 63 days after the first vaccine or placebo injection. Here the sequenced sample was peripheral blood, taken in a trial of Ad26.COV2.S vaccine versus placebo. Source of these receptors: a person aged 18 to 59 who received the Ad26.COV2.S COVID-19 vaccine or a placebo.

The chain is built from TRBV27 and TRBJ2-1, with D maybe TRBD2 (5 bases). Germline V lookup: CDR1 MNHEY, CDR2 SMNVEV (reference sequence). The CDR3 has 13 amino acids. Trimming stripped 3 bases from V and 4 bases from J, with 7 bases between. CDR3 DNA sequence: TGTGCCAGCAGTTTTGGGGAGTACAATGAGCAGTTCTTC. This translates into CASSFGEYNEQFF.

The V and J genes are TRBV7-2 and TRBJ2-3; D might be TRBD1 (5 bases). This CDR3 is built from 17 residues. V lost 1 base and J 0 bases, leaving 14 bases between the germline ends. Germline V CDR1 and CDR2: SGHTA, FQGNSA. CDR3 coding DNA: TGTGCCAGCAGCTTAGTATTGACAGTTTATAGCACAGATACGCAGTATTTT. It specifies CASSLVLTVYSTDTQYF.

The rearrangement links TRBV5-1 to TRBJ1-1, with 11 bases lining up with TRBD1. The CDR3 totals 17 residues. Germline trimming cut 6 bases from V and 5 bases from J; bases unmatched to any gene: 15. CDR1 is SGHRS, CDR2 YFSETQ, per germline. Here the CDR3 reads CASTQTGQGAVGTEAFF. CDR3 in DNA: TGCGCCAGCACCCAAACCGGACAGGGGGCTGTGGGGACTGAAGCTTTCTTT.